This T cell receptor (beta chain) was obtained from a study of cytomegalovirus exposure and HLA in healthy donors. About the research overall: Out of several hundred genotyped donors, roughly 80% belonged to the Caucasian-associated ancestry cluster.

The CDR3 sequence is 14 residues long. Trimming stripped 3 bases from V and 0 bases from J, with 6 bases between. Germline lookup yields CDR1 SQVTM and CDR2 ANQGSEA. Amplification used 60 Vbeta primers and 13 Jbeta primers. TCRdb's copy holds only in-frame clones and misses some; the assay was immunoSEQ multiplex PCR. The table for this sample gives tens of thousands of clones. A word on this clone: Its target is unknown.

Points from the study as a whole: As a later analysis revealed, most CMV-associated TCR beta chains appeared HLA-restricted. More clonal expansion characterized HLA-associated TCR beta chains than equally common others in a later analysis. Upon later analysis, TCR association rates were observed to vary by HLA locus, being highest for DRB1 and lowest for HLA-C.

This clonotype was obtained from a woman aged 40 to 50 in good health and CMV-seropositive. The J gene is TRBJ2-6, the V gene TRBV29-1; the D is unclear. The sequencing sample was made of PBMCs. The CDR3 DNA reads TGCAGCGTTGAGGGCACCTCTGGGGCCAACGTCCTGACTTTC. Its protein product is CSVEGTSGANVLTF.